This passage covers 15 T cell receptor beta chains from one sample sequenced in a study of blood T cell repertoires in COVID-19. The method was immunoSEQ multiplex PCR; TCRdb's version includes in-frame clones alone and lacks a portion of them. The sample lists 95,000 to 150,000 clones; about 84% were seen once. Source material: peripheral blood. The receptors derive from a human donor in a cohort sampled during active COVID-19.

This rearrangement joins TRBV6-5 to TRBJ2-1; tentative D call: TRBD2 (6 bases). The CDR3 spans 14 residues. Germline loops: CDR1 MNHEY, CDR2 SVGAGI. Trimming removed 2 bases from V and 8 bases from J, with 13 bases in between. CDR3 nucleotides: TGTGCCAGCAGTTACGAGTCGGGAGAGTATGAGCAGTTCTTC. Translated, it gives CASSYESGEYEQFF.

The chain uses TRBV5-1 and TRBJ2-3; no clear D gene. This CDR3 spans 15 amino acids. V lost 0 bases to trimming and J lost 3 bases, with 11 bases between them. CDR1 is SGHRS and CDR2 is YFSETQ in the germline V gene. The CDR3 protein is CASSLGPRSTDTQYF. In DNA form, the CDR3 reads TGCGCCAGCAGCTTGGGCCCCCGGTCAACAGATACGCAGTATTTT.

V is TRBV2 and J is TRBJ1-5; no firm D call. Germline V CDR1 and CDR2: SNHLY, FYNNEI. Between the trimmed V and J ends, which lost 3 bases and 2 bases, there was a span of 5 bases. This CDR3 comprises 13 residues. CDR3 coding DNA: TGTGCCAGCAGTGAGGAGGGCAATCAGCCCCAGCATTTT. This encodes CASSEEGNQPQHF.

This chain links TRBV5-5 with TRBJ2-7; D uncertain. The CDR3 runs 15 residues. V was shortened by 2 bases and J by 2 bases, with 14 bases between the two germline ends. Germline V CDR1 and CDR2: SGHKS, YYEKEE (reference sequence). The chain's CDR3 is CASSFSLGGAYEQYF. Here the CDR3 DNA reads TGTGCCAGCAGCTTTAGTCTTGGCGGAGCCTACGAGCAGTACTTC.

The chain combines TRBV24-1 with TRBJ2-5; D is perhaps TRBD1 (6 bases). Trimming stripped 2 bases from V and 1 base from J, with 10 bases between. Germline CDR1 is KGHDR and CDR2 is SFDVKD. The CDR3 contains 15 residues. DNA for the CDR3: TGTGCCACCAGTGATTCAGGGGACCGCCAAGAGACCCAGTACTTC. It translates to CATSDSGDRQETQYF.

Here the CDR3 reads CASSYASGYEQYF. The CDR3 nucleotides are TGTGCCAGCAGTTACGCATCCGGTTACGAGCAGTACTTC. This chain uses TRBV6-6 with TRBJ2-7; D gene uncertain. This CDR3 comprises 13 residues. Per the germline V gene, CDR1 is MNHNY and CDR2 is SVGAGI (reference sequence). Trimming removed 2 bases at V and 4 bases at J, with 9 bases between.

This chain links TRBV15 with TRBJ2-1; no definite D call. Trimming removed 3 bases from V and 3 bases from J, with 15 bases in between. Germline assignment: CDR1 LNHNV and CDR2 YYDKDF (reference sequence). The CDR3 is 16 amino acids. CDR3 amino acids: CATSSLLESIYNEQFF. The CDR3 DNA reads TGTGCCACCAGCAGTTTATTGGAGTCCATCTACAATGAGCAGTTCTTC.

V is TRBV6-6 and J is TRBJ2-4, with 12 bases aligning to TRBD1. The junction had 6 bases not matched to a gene; V was cut back by 4 bases and J by 8 bases. This CDR3 has 15 residues. From germline, CDR1 is MNHNY and CDR2 SVGAGI (reference sequence). CDR3 residues: CASSSRDRGPYIQYF. In DNA, the CDR3 is TGTGCCAGCAGTTCCCGGGACAGGGGGCCATACATTCAGTACTTC.

J is TRBJ1-2 and V is TRBV28; 7 bases map to TRBD1. Germline values: CDR1 MDHEN, CDR2 SYDVKM. CDR3 length: 14 amino acids. V shed 6 bases, J shed 5 bases, and the junction held 9 bases outside the gene matches. In DNA, the CDR3 is TGTGCCAGCAGCCATTCCGGGACAGCTTATGGCTACACCTTC. Amino acids: CASSHSGTAYGYTF.

The chain has TRBV30 and TRBJ2-3, with 12 bases fitting TRBD1. The germline V gene has CDR1 GTSNPN and CDR2 SVGIG (reference sequence). The CDR3 has 14 amino acids. V lost 3 bases and J lost 4; bases outside the gene matches: 2. CDR3 nucleotides: TGTGCCTGGAGCGGGACAGGGGGCGCAGATACGCAGTATTTT. This translates into CAWSGTGGADTQYF.

This sequence joins TRBV28 and TRBJ1-5; 8 bases align to TRBD1. V gave up 4 bases and J gave up 5 bases; unmatched junction bases: 4. The germline V gene encodes CDR1 MDHEN and CDR2 SYDVKM. CDR3 length: 14 amino acids. Here the CDR3 DNA reads TGTGCCAGCAGTTCTAGGACAGGGTATCAGCCCCAGCATTTT. Residues: CASSSRTGYQPQHF. Full variable domain (rest looked up from reference TRBV28 and TRBJ1-5): DVKVTQSSRYLVKRTGEKVFLECVQDMDHENMFWYRQDPGLGLRLIYFSYDVKMKEKGDIPEGYSVSREKKERFSLILESASTNQTSMYLCASSSRTGYQPQHFGDGTRLSIL.

V gene TRBV10-2 combines with J gene TRBJ2-1; TRBD2 agrees at 9 bases. V was clipped by 7 bases and J by 0 bases; unmatched bases: 7. There are 16 residues in the CDR3. The germline CDR1 and CDR2 sequences are WSHSY and SAAADI. This chain's CDR3 is CASTPAGGSSYNEQFF. The CDR3 nucleotides read TGCGCCAGCACCCCGGCGGGGGGGAGCTCCTACAATGAGCAGTTCTTC.

This clone was seen a few times. The chain combines TRBV2 with TRBJ2-7, with unresolved D. The V end lost 5 bases, the J end lost 0 bases, and 5 bases lay between the germline ends. Germline values: CDR1 SNHLY, CDR2 FYNNEI. The CDR3 loop spans 12 amino acids. CDR3 DNA sequence: TGTGCCAGCAGTCCCCTCTCCTACGAGCAGTACTTC. This encodes CASSPLSYEQYF.

The V and J genes are TRBV2 and TRBJ2-7; a possible D gene is TRBD2 (5 bases). The CDR3 spans 14 residues. Between the trimmed V and J ends, which lost 4 bases and 6 bases, there was a span of 16 bases. CDR1 and CDR2 from the germline V gene are SNHLY and FYNNEI. The CDR3 is CASSVGGSFVEQYF. The CDR3 DNA reads as TGTGCCAGCAGTGTGGGTGGGAGCTTTGTCGAGCAGTACTTC.

The J gene is TRBJ1-5, the V gene TRBV7-9; tentative D call: TRBD1 (6 bases). Germline loops: CDR1 SEHNR, CDR2 FQNEAQ (reference sequence). Trimming took off 4 bases at V and 4 bases at J, with 17 bases between the two ends. This CDR3 is 16 amino acids long. The CDR3 is CASSSSYRDRNQPQHF. CDR3 in DNA: TGTGCCAGCAGCTCGTCCTACAGGGACCGGAATCAGCCCCAGCATTTT.